This TCR beta chain derives from a study of technical replicates of blood from a few donors. Sequenced by immunoSEQ multiplex PCR; TCRdb stores in-frame clones only, minus some. The sample holds about 84,000 clones; roughly 98% are singletons and the top ten take around 0.15%. The CDR3 contains 15 residues. The germline V gene encodes CDR1 SGHDT and CDR2 YYEEEE. V shed 7 bases and J 3 bases; nucleotides not matched to a gene: 8. Sequenced input: T cells isolated from PBMCs. The genes are TRBV5-6 and TRBJ2-1, with 9 bases lining up with TRBD2. The TCR sequence derives from a human donor in good health. The CDR3 coding sequence is TGTGCCAGCCGATTAGCGGGAGTGGTCTACAATGAGCAGTTCTTC. This translates into CASRLAGVVYNEQFF.